The 31 T cell receptor beta chains below all came from one sample that was sequenced in a study of cytomegalovirus exposure and HLA in healthy donors. Amplification used 60 Vbeta primers and 13 Jbeta primers. Libraries were prepared by immunoSEQ multiplex PCR; TCRdb keeps only in-frame clonotypes and omits some of them. The table includes 100,000 to 130,000 clones, approximately 76% detected once. The sequenced sample was PBMCs. The receptors derive from a young man in good health and CMV-seronegative.

The chain joins TRBV7-9 to TRBJ1-3, with D unclear. V was shortened by 5 bases and J by 3 bases, with 11 bases between the two germline ends. This CDR3 has 14 residues. Germline values: CDR1 SEHNR, CDR2 FQNEAQ (reference sequence). CDR3 sequence (DNA): TGTGCCAGCAGCCCGCGGCGTGGTGGAAACACCATATATTTT. It codes for CASSPRRGGNTIYF.

The CDR3 spells CASIAGGGPGQPQHF. CDR3 coding DNA: TGTGCCAGTATCGCGGGAGGGGGGCCGGGTCAGCCCCAGCATTTT. This chain uses TRBV19 with TRBJ1-5, with D perhaps matching TRBD1 (6 bases). Trimming shortened V by 7 bases and J by 6 bases, and 19 bases separated the two germline ends. CDR1 and CDR2 (germline): LNHDA, SQIVND (reference sequence). The CDR3 is made up of 15 amino acids.

This clone came up many times. This sequence joins TRBV4-3 and TRBJ2-2, with a weak D call TRBD1 (5 bases). This CDR3 spans 15 amino acids. V was cut by 4 bases and J by 0 bases, with 9 bases left in between. Germline CDR1 is LGHNA and CDR2 is YSLEER. This chain's CDR3 is CASSLQTANTGELFF. The CDR3 DNA reads as TGCGCCAGCAGCCTTCAGACAGCGAACACCGGGGAGCTGTTTTTT.

J is TRBJ1-4 and V is TRBV4-2; D perhaps matches TRBD1 (6 bases). Germline V gene lookup returns CDR1 LGHNA and CDR2 YNFKEQ. The CDR3 totals 16 residues. Deletions cut 1 base from V and 1 base from J, with 10 bases between. The chain's CDR3 is CASSQGDTQTNEKLFF. The CDR3 DNA sequence: TGTGCCAGCAGCCAAGGGGACACACAAACTAATGAAAAACTGTTTTTT.

The chain uses TRBV13 and TRBJ2-3; 10 nucleotides align to TRBD1. The length of the CDR3 is 16 residues. The germline CDR1 and CDR2 sequences are PRHDT and FYEKMQ (reference sequence). Losses at the gene ends were 3 bases for V and 3 bases for J; bases not matched to a gene: 6. The CDR3 spells CASSFAGQGLTDTQYF. CDR3 nucleotides: TGTGCCAGCAGCTTTGCGGGACAGGGGTTGACAGATACGCAGTATTTT.

This CDR3 is CASSVETSGGEQYF. CDR3 DNA sequence: TGTGCCAGCAGTGTCGAGACTAGCGGGGGGGAGCAGTACTTC. The V call is TRBV2, the J call TRBJ2-5; the match to TRBD2 covers 14 bases. Germline assignment: CDR1 SNHLY and CDR2 FYNNEI. Unmatched junction bases numbered 6, after V lost 4 bases and J lost 11 bases. The CDR3 extends over 14 amino acids.

This chain joins TRBV18 and TRBJ1-1; the match to TRBD1 covers 7 bases. There are 14 residues in the CDR3. J gave up 0 bases and V 6 bases, and 4 bases lay outside the gene matches. Germline CDR1 reads KGHSH; CDR2 reads LQKENI. The CDR3 is CASSIGQVNTEAFF. CDR3 coding DNA: TGTGCCAGCTCTATAGGACAGGTGAACACTGAAGCTTTCTTT.

In its sample, this clone was seen once. At one boundary the junction diverges from the germline segment, which might be a read error. The V call is TRBV25-1, the J call TRBJ1-6, with D possibly being TRBD1 (5 bases). Germline assignment: CDR1 MGHDK and CDR2 SYGVNS. The CDR3 loop spans 16 amino acids. The CDR3, as DNA: TGTGCCAGCGGTGAAGACAGCCCCGAAGATAATTCACCCCTCCACTTT. Its translation is CASGEDSPEDNSPLHF.

V gene TRBV11-2 combines with J gene TRBJ1-2; D might be TRBD1 (6 bases). Germline V CDR1 and CDR2: SGHAT, FQNNGV. There are 15 residues in the CDR3. V was shortened by 1 base and J by 6 bases, with 15 bases between the two germline ends. CDR3 bases: TGTGCCAGCAGCTTAGCGCTGGACAGATCGGATGGCTACACCTTC. Amino acids: CASSLALDRSDGYTF. Drawing the rest from reference TRBV11-2 and TRBJ1-2, the complete variable domain is EAGVAQSPRYKIIEKRQSVAFWCNPISGHATLYWYQQILGQGPKLLIQFQNNGVVDDSQLPKDRFSAERLKGVDSTLKIQPAKLEDSAVYLCASSLALDRSDGYTFGSGTRLTVV.

The chain uses TRBV7-8 and TRBJ2-5, with 16 bases that match TRBD2. The V and J ends lost 6 bases and 6 bases, in that order; junction bases with no gene match: 13. CDR1 and CDR2 (germline): SGHVS, FQNEAQ. The CDR3 loop spans 18 amino acids. The CDR3 DNA reads TGTGCCAGCAGACCGGGACTAGCGGGGGGGGCGCGGATGCAGACCCAGTACTTC. Protein sequence: CASRPGLAGGARMQTQYF.

The chain combines TRBV2 with TRBJ1-6, with D perhaps TRBD1 (6 bases). This CDR3 has 13 amino acids. CDR1 and CDR2 (germline): SNHLY, FYNNEI. Trimming pared 3 bases from V and 9 bases from J, leaving 9 bases between. CDR3 amino acids: CASSENRASPLHF. CDR3 DNA sequence: TGTGCCAGCAGTGAGAACAGGGCTTCACCCCTCCACTTT.

V usage is TRBV19 and J usage is TRBJ2-5; 9 bases match TRBD1. With V trimmed by 4 bases and J by 1 base, 7 bases remained unmatched. CDR3 length: 16 amino acids. From germline, CDR1 is LNHDA and CDR2 SQIVND (reference sequence). The CDR3 loop is CASSTGGTGPQETQYF. The CDR3 nucleotides are TGTGCCAGTAGTACTGGGGGGACAGGGCCCCAAGAGACCCAGTACTTC.

This chain uses TRBV11-1 with TRBJ2-7, with 10 positions matching TRBD1. Losses at the gene ends were 4 bases for V and 3 bases for J; bases not matched to a gene: 6. CDR3 length equals 15 residues. From germline, CDR1 is SGHAT and CDR2 FQDESV (reference sequence). The CDR3 here is CASSSGQGIFYEQYF. In DNA, the CDR3 is TGTGCCAGCAGCTCGGGACAGGGGATTTTCTACGAGCAGTACTTC.

The CDR3 sequence is CATSRQGNQPQHF. CDR3 nucleotide sequence: TGTGCCACCAGCAGACAGGGAAATCAGCCCCAGCATTTT. This chain joins TRBV15 and TRBJ1-5; D possibly corresponds to TRBD1 (5 bases). V dropped 2 bases and J dropped 4 bases, with 6 bases sitting between them. The length of the CDR3 is 13 residues. Germline loops: CDR1 LNHNV, CDR2 YYDKDF (reference sequence).

The chain couples TRBV28 to TRBJ2-2; D is unclear. The V end was cut by 5 bases, the J end by 0 bases, with 7 bases between. CDR1 and CDR2 (germline): MDHEN, SYDVKM. CDR3 length: 14 amino acids. In DNA, the CDR3 is TGTGCCAGCAGTAGGAGTACGAACACCGGGGAGCTGTTTTTT. It is translated as CASSRSTNTGELFF.

The V call is TRBV27, the J call TRBJ1-1; no reliable D call. Per germline, CDR1 MNHEY and CDR2 SMNVEV (reference sequence). Trimming took off 3 bases at V and 0 bases at J, with 14 bases between the two ends. This CDR3 is built from 16 residues. As DNA, the CDR3 is TGTGCCAGCAGTTTCCTCATAGCGGGTATGAACACTGAAGCTTTCTTT. The encoded protein is CASSFLIAGMNTEAFF.

This chain joins TRBV14 and TRBJ2-3; TRBD2 aligns across 11 bases. The CDR3 runs to 18 residues. Germline lookup yields CDR1 SGHDN and CDR2 FVKESK. Trimming cost V 4 bases and J 3 bases; bases outside gene matches: 12. The CDR3 spells CASSLHDPPSGGTDTQYF. The CDR3 coding sequence is TGTGCCAGCAGCCTTCACGACCCTCCTAGCGGGGGGACAGATACGCAGTATTTT.

The chain has TRBV6-1 and TRBJ2-3; no firm D call. V was pared by 6 bases and J by 4 bases, with 11 bases between. The CDR3 has 13 amino acids. In germline, CDR1 is MNHNS, CDR2 SASEGT. CDR3: CASSSVSPDTQYF. The CDR3 region has the DNA TGTGCCAGCAGCTCGGTGTCCCCAGATACGCAGTATTTT.

V usage is TRBV7-2 and J usage is TRBJ1-6; D ambiguous. This CDR3 has 15 residues. Germline CDR1 reads SGHTA; CDR2 reads FQGNSA. Trimming shortened V by 4 bases and J by 9 bases, and 16 bases separated the two germline ends. The CDR3 sequence is CASSSPWRGGSPLHF. The CDR3 nucleotides read TGTGCCAGCAGCTCCCCGTGGCGGGGAGGTTCACCCCTCCACTTT.

The J gene is TRBJ2-1, the V gene TRBV7-9; possibly TRBD1 for D (6 bases). V lost 5 bases and J 8 bases, leaving 19 bases between the germline ends. Germline-derived CDR1 and CDR2 are SEHNR and FQNEAQ (reference sequence). This CDR3 has 15 residues. CDR3 amino acids: CASSPPRGLYDEQFF. CDR3 sequence (DNA): TGTGCCAGCAGCCCTCCCAGGGGTTTGTATGATGAGCAGTTCTTC.

CDR3 sequence: CASSQAGDTEAFF. The CDR3 DNA is TGTGCCAGTAGTCAGGCAGGGGACACTGAAGCTTTCTTT. The chain couples TRBV19 to TRBJ1-1, with D maybe TRBD1 (6 bases). The ends were cut back, 5 bases at V and 3 bases at J, with 10 bases in the middle. The germline CDR1 and CDR2 sequences are LNHDA and SQIVND (reference sequence). The CDR3 spans 13 residues.

The chain couples TRBV7-3 to TRBJ2-5; 7 nucleotides match TRBD1. This CDR3 is 15 amino acids long. J gave up 5 bases and V 5 bases, and 11 bases lay outside the gene matches. The V gene's germline CDR1 is SGHTA and CDR2 FQGTGA. CDR3 sequence reads: CASSKTGHQVETQYF. CDR3 nucleotide sequence: TGTGCCAGCAGCAAGACAGGGCATCAGGTGGAGACCCAGTACTTC.

Concerning this clone itself: The sample has other DNA sequences that encode this CDR3 too. The genes are TRBV6-5 and TRBJ1-2, with TRBD1 as a possible D gene (5 bases). The CDR3 extends over 15 amino acids. Germline CDR1 is MNHEY and CDR2 is SVGAGI. The germline V and J ends were trimmed by 6 bases and 4 bases, with 18 bases remaining between them. The CDR3 loop reads CASSLTGERVYGYTF. CDR3 nucleotides: TGTGCCAGCAGCCTTACGGGGGAAAGAGTCTATGGCTACACCTTC.

This clone was found many times. The chain employs TRBV6-1 and TRBJ2-3, with a possible D match to TRBD2 (6 bases). Trimming pared 1 base from V and 6 bases from J, leaving 14 bases between. The CDR3 is 15 residues long. The germline V gene has CDR1 MNHNS and CDR2 SASEGT. CDR3 loop: CASSEVAGTGDTQYF. The CDR3 region has the DNA TGTGCCAGCAGTGAAGTGGCGGGGACCGGTGATACGCAGTATTTT.

V and J are TRBV6-5 and TRBJ1-2; TRBD1 is a possible D gene (6 bases). V was clipped by 0 bases and J by 4 bases, with 9 bases between them. CDR3 length: 14 amino acids. Germline V CDR1 and CDR2: MNHEY, SVGAGI. The CDR3 region has the DNA TGTGCCAGCAGTTACTCAGGGGGTGGCTATGGCTACACCTTC. It codes for CASSYSGGGYGYTF.

V gene TRBV6-5 combines with J gene TRBJ2-1, with D perhaps TRBD2 (5 bases). Per the germline V gene, CDR1 is MNHEY and CDR2 is SVGAGI. The ends were cut back, 0 bases at V and 7 bases at J, with 7 bases in the middle. The CDR3 spans 13 residues. CDR3 sequence reads: CASSYSGENEQFF. In DNA, the CDR3 is TGTGCCAGCAGTTACTCCGGGGAGAATGAGCAGTTCTTC.

The table lists this clone with a count of one. The rearrangement joins TRBV9 to TRBJ2-7; the match to TRBD2 covers 9 bases. The CDR3 spans 16 residues. Per germline, CDR1 SGDLS and CDR2 YYNGEE. Trimming took 4 bases from V and 5 from J; bases not matched to a gene: 13. CDR3 protein: CASSLGPGGGAHEQYF. For the CDR3, the DNA is TGTGCCAGCAGCCTCGGGCCTGGCGGGGGGGCCCACGAGCAGTACTTC.

This rearrangement joins TRBV27 to TRBJ1-5; a possible D gene is TRBD1 (6 bases). CDR1 and CDR2 from the germline V gene are MNHEY and SMNVEV (reference sequence). This CDR3 spans 15 amino acids. The V gene lost 5 bases and the J gene lost 7 bases, with 18 bases spanning the gap. This CDR3 is CASSPRRGGGQPQHF. The CDR3 nucleotides are TGTGCCAGCAGTCCTCGAAGGGGGGGTGGACAGCCCCAGCATTTT.

This clone was seen a handful of times. This chain joins TRBV5-1 and TRBJ1-4, with D uncertain. Trimming took 4 bases from V and 2 from J, leaving 9 bases between them. The CDR3 spans 14 residues. Germline CDR1 SGHRS, CDR2 YFSETQ. The CDR3 DNA reads TGCGCCAGCAGCCGAGGGAGCACTAATGAAAAACTGTTTTTT. The encoded protein is CASSRGSTNEKLFF. The full variable domain, in which reference TRBV5-1 and TRBJ1-4 provide the parts outside the CDR3, is KAGVTQTPRYLIKTRGQQVTLSCSPISGHRSVSWYQQTPGQGLQFLFEYFSETQRNKGNFPGRFSGRQFSNSRSEMNVSTLELGDSALYLCASSRGSTNEKLFFGSGTQLSVL.

V is TRBV6-1 and J is TRBJ1-2, with 12 bases aligning to TRBD1. The ends lost 2 bases at V and 7 bases at J; junction bases unmatched: 5. This CDR3 has 15 residues. Germline lookup yields CDR1 MNHNS and CDR2 SASEGT. The CDR3 bases are TGTGCCAGCAGTGAAAGGGGACAGGGGGCAGGTGGCTACACCTTC. Its translation is CASSERGQGAGGYTF.

The chain combines TRBV5-5 with TRBJ1-6; tentatively, D is TRBD1 (5 bases). The V gene's germline CDR1 is SGHKS and CDR2 YYEKEE (reference sequence). Deletions cut 2 bases from V and 9 bases from J, with 12 bases between. The CDR3 spans 14 residues. The CDR3 spells CASSFTGEGSPLHF. The CDR3 DNA sequence: TGTGCCAGCAGCTTTACGGGGGAAGGTTCACCCCTCCACTTT.